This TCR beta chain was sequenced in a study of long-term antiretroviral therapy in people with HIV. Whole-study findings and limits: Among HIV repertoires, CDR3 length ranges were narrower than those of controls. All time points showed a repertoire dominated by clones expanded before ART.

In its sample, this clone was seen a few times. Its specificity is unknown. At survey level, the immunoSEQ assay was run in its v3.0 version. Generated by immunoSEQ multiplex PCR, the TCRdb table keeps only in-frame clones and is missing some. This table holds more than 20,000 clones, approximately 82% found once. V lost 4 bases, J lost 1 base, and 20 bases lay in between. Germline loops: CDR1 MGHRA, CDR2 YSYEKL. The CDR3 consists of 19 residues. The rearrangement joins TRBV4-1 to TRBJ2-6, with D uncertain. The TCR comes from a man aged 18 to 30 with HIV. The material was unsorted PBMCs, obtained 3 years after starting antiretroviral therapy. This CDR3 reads CASSPPPGSAWSGANVLTF. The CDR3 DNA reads TGCGCCAGCAGCCCGCCCCCCGGGTCCGCGTGGTCTGGGGCCAACGTCCTGACTTTC.